This entry is about one T cell receptor (beta chain). Which antigen it targets is not known. It has no much larger one-base neighbor in the sample; base qualities were not kept. The CDR3, from cysteine to phenylalanine, totals 13 residues. Only the CDR3 region is kept as DNA, spanning 39 bases read in frame from base 1. CDR1 and CDR2 are read off the germline V gene as SQVTM and ANQGSEA. The junction shows trimming of 4 bases on V and 3 bases on J, plus 11 bases between the germline ends. This record belongs to a study of Graves' ophthalmopathy and Graves' hyperthyroidism (dated by TCRdb to the late 2010s). In the study overall: Peripheral blood was collected at initial diagnosis, prior to any treatment. An independent validation cohort was composed of fewer than 20 hyperthyroidism patients and around 15 patients who later progressed from hyperthyroidism to ophthalmopathy. Following sampling, methimazole starting at 30 mg daily was administered to hyperthyroidism patients, and high-dose intravenous methylprednisolone was administered to ophthalmopathy patients. In total, approximately 130 blood samples were TCR-sequenced: 43 ophthalmopathy, some 75 hyperthyroidism and 17 hyperthyroidism-to-ophthalmopathy patients. To explore V-J signatures distinguishing ophthalmopathy from hyperthyroidism, a discovery set of about a hundred patients (more than 40 ophthalmopathy, roughly 60 stable hyperthyroidism) was enrolled. TCR beta repertoire signatures were used to distinguish Graves' ophthalmopathy from Graves' hyperthyroidism and to predict progression to ophthalmopathy. In about 6 hyperthyroidism patients, T-cell repertoires of thyroid tissue and blood were compared. What the study reported, not specific to this receptor: In validation, the model predicted ophthalmopathy progression with 70.59% sensitivity and 72.22% specificity; about a dozen predicted patients were CT-confirmed with GO in a median of 6.5 months. In cross-validation, the 13-signature model distinguished ophthalmopathy from stable hyperthyroidism with less than 90% sensitivity and 81% to 82% specificity, while in the test set the corresponding values were approximately 80% and 75%. Sample size was not statistically predetermined, and group allocation was not concealed from the investigators. Most expanded thyroid clonotypes with a frequency above 0.001 also appeared in blood, which suggests that blood repertoires may reflect the immune response in the thyroid.

For repertoire sequencing, the TCR beta CDR3 regions were amplified from RNA transcripts. HTBI primers and the Qiagen OneStep RT-PCR kit were used in a first-round RT-PCR, which was followed by a second-round multiplex PCR, size selection and purification. Libraries were sequenced on an Illumina HiSeq2000 using paired-end 100 bp reads. The authors' analysis ran thus. SOAPnuke was used to process the reads, throwing out any read that had adapters, had uncalled bases, had a mean Phred below 15, or lacked an exact constant-primer or identifier match. High-quality paired reads were merged with COPE v1.2.5. Unique nucleotide sequences were defined as clonotypes and aligned to IMGT TRB V, D and J references using MiTCR v1.1. Only V-J combinations with frequency above 0.0001 were analysed, covering over 98% of repertoires. For each V-J combination, a TCR clonal expansion and chaos score was defined as the ratio of F50 clonal expansion to chaos observed in the TCRdist matrix. Welch's t-statistics and random forest were used to narrow the features down to more than 10 V-J combinations, which were then fed into a naive Bayes classifier. The Morisita-Horn index was used to measure how similar the thyroid and blood repertoires were. Using fastp at Q25 and MiXCR, TCRdb reprocessed the public reads and kept productive beta chains. A single entry per CDR3 protein holds the most common genes and DNA from its merged rows. These V and J calls derive from TCRdb rather than the authors' analysis. The sample table lists 200,000 to 300,000 distinct CDR3 sequences, 45% to 55% of them with a count of one. The ten largest account for roughly 45% of the sample.

Patients with ophthalmopathy had moderately to severely active disease, with a Clinical Activity Score of 3 or more, a NOSPECS grade of 4 or more, and a disease duration of less than 3 months. Patients with other autoimmune diseases, uncontrolled infections, pregnancy or lactation were excluded from the study. Clinical symptoms, serum thyroxine, TRAb, thyroid ultrasound and orbital computed tomography formed the basis of the diagnosis. Ficoll-Paque density gradient centrifugation was used to isolate PBMCs from approximately 10 ml of fresh peripheral blood. Trizol reagent was used to extract the total RNA, and its quality was then checked on an Agilent 2100 Bioanalyzer.

The source of this sequence is an adult man with Graves' ophthalmopathy. Sequencing used peripheral blood. The chain uses TRBV29-1 and TRBJ2-3, with a tentative D gene TRBD1 over 6 matching bases. Here the CDR3 is given as CSVGGQGTDTQYF. The nucleotide sequence reads as follows: TGCAGCGTTGGGGGGCAGGGGACAGATACGCAGTATTTT.